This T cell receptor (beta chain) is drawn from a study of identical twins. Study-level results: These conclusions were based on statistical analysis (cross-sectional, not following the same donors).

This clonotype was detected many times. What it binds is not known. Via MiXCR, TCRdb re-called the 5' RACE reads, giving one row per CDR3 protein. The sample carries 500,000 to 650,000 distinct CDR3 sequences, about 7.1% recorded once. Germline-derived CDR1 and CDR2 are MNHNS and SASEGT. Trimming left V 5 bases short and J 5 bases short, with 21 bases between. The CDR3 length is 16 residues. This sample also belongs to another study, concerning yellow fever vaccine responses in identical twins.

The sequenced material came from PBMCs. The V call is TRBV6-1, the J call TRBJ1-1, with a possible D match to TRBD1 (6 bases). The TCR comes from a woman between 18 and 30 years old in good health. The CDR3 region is CASSLAGTPDLTEAFF. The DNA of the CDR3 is TGTGCCAGCAGTCTCGCCGGGACACCCGATCTGACTGAAGCTTTCTTT.